This T cell receptor beta chain emerged from a study of T cell repertoires in cytomegalovirus infection. Turning to the study itself: CMV infection and matching HLA type were both indicated by public TCR beta signatures.

This CDR3 region has 19 residues. V trimming: 4 bases; J trimming: 0 bases; junction bases outside the gene matches: 19. Via MiXCR, TCRdb re-called the reads, giving one row per CDR3 protein. The sample yields 300,000 to 450,000 distinct CDR3 sequences, 18% seen once. This clonotype has more than one count but fewer than ten. Sequenced input: PBMCs. The chain combines TRBV5-3 with TRBJ2-7, with 7 nucleotides matching TRBD2. TRBV5-3 is an open reading frame whose function is uncertain. This clonotype was obtained from a human donor in good health (CMV status not recorded). Some clones in this sample may be carry-over from other donors' samples. The DNA of the CDR3 is TGTGCCAGAAGCACGGAGGGGAGGGTCTGGCAGGGTCACTCCTACGAGCAGTACTTC. It is translated as CARSTEGRVWQGHSYEQYF.